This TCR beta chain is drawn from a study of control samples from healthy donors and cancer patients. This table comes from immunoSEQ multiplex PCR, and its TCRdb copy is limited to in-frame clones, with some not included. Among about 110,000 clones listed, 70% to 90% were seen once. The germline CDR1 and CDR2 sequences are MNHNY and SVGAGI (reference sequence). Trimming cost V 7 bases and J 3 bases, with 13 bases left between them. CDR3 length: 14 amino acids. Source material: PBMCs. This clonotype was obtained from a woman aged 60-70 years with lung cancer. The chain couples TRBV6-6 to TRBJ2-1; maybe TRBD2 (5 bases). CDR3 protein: CASTPTGNYNEQFF. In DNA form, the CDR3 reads TGTGCCAGCACCCCTACCGGGAACTACAATGAGCAGTTCTTC.